This is a list of T cell receptor beta chains from one sample in a study of blood T cell repertoires in COVID-19. The protocol was immunoSEQ multiplex PCR, while the TCRdb copy is restricted to in-frame clones and leaves out a portion. Among around 100,000 clones listed, about 85% were seen once. The specimen sequenced was peripheral blood. These receptors were collected from a human donor in a cohort sampled during active COVID-19. Both conserved end residues are part of each CDR3. The D gene is left open where the match is weak. Clone size is not always given. Where it is, it says once, few, many or a class for expanded clones.

D gene | J gene | clone size | V gene | CDR3 protein | CDR3 DNA
NA | TRBJ2-3 | NA | TRBV5-1 | CASSLVSSSTDTQYF | TGCGCCAGCAGCTTGGTGTCTAGTAGTACAGATACGCAGTATTTT
NA | TRBJ1-5 | few | TRBV2 | CASSETGFNQPQHF | TGTGCCAGCAGTGAAACAGGGTTCAATCAGCCCCAGCATTTT
TRBD2 | TRBJ2-7 | NA | TRBV2 | CASSGSGYEQYF | TGTGCCAGTAGCGGGAGTGGATACGAGCAGTACTTC
NA | TRBJ1-1 | NA | TRBV7-8 | CASSPLTRTNTEAFF | TGTGCCAGCAGTCCCCTCACCAGGACTAACACTGAAGCTTTCTTT
NA | TRBJ2-2 | NA | TRBV2 | CASTQGTGELFF | TGTGCCAGCACACAGGGCACCGGGGAGCTGTTTTTT
NA | TRBJ2-1 | NA | TRBV5-8 | CASSFLRSSLSGDEQFF | TGTGCCAGCAGCTTCCTTAGGTCTTCCTTATCGGGGGATGAGCAGTTCTTC
NA | TRBJ2-5 | NA | TRBV2 | CASNLAGHGETQYF | TGTGCCAGCAACTTGGCAGGGCACGGAGAGACCCAGTACTTC
TRBD1 | TRBJ1-3 | once | TRBV2 | CASSEFGTGVGNTIYF | TGTGCCAGCAGTGAATTCGGGACAGGGGTTGGAAACACCATATATTTT
NA | TRBJ2-7 | NA | TRBV11-2 | CASSLGGHEQYF | TGTGCCAGCAGCTTAGGGGGCCACGAGCAGTACTTC
NA | TRBJ1-4 | NA | TRBV19 | CASSKWGGEKLFF | TGTGCCAGTAGCAAATGGGGGGGAGAAAAACTGTTTTTT
NA | TRBJ1-6 | NA | TRBV7-8 | CASSLAGRKQGIGSPLHF | TGTGCCAGCAGCTTAGCGGGGCGAAAACAGGGAATCGGTTCACCCCTCCACTTT
TRBD1 | TRBJ2-7 | NA | TRBV27 | CASSRDRVTYEQYF | TGTGCCAGCAGCCGGGACAGGGTCACCTACGAGCAGTACTTC
NA | TRBJ1-3 | NA | TRBV3-1/TRBV3-2 | CASSQVRQNSPGNTIYF | TGTGCCAGCAGCCAAGTGAGGCAAAATAGCCCGGGAAACACCATATATTTT
TRBD2 | TRBJ2-2 | few | TRBV19 | CASKGTSGGPGTGELFF | TGTGCCTCCAAAGGGACTAGCGGGGGGCCGGGCACCGGGGAGCTGTTTTTT
TRBD2 | TRBJ2-3 | few | TRBV5-1 | CASSLEGTSGILADTQYF | TGCGCCAGCAGCTTGGAAGGGACTAGCGGGATTCTAGCAGATACGCAGTATTTT
NA | TRBJ2-7 | once | TRBV19 | CASSIVARSPYEQYF | TGTGCCAGTAGTATAGTCGCCCGGTCACCCTACGAGCAGTACTTC
NA | TRBJ2-1 | NA | TRBV13 | CASSADSYNEQFF | TGTGCCAGCAGCGCGGACTCCTACAATGAGCAGTTCTTC
NA | TRBJ1-5 | NA | TRBV2 | CASSEDGLTPNQPQHF | TGTGCCAGCAGTGAAGATGGACTAACCCCCAATCAGCCCCAGCATTTT
NA | TRBJ2-5 | NA | TRBV7-9 | CASGGVVETQYF | TGTGCCAGCGGCGGGGTGGTCGAGACCCAGTACTTC
NA | TRBJ1-4 | NA | TRBV7-2 | CASSQGRSEKLFF | TGTGCCAGCAGCCAGGGTAGGAGTGAAAAACTGTTTTTT
NA | TRBJ2-5 | NA | TRBV18 | CASSPNPPGQETQYF | TGTGCCAGCTCACCTAATCCCCCGGGACAAGAGACCCAGTACTTC
NA | TRBJ1-1 | NA | TRBV10-3 | CAISEEMNTEAFF | TGTGCCATCAGTGAGGAGATGAACACTGAAGCTTTCTTT
NA | TRBJ1-2 | NA | TRBV5-4 | CASSLDRYGYTF | TGTGCCAGCAGCTTGGACAGATATGGCTACACCTTC
NA | TRBJ1-6 | NA | TRBV5-1 | CASSLSYNSPLHF | TGCGCCAGCAGCCTCTCCTATAATTCACCCCTCCACTTT
NA | TRBJ2-7 | NA | TRBV19 | CASSNGQGSYEQYF | TGTGCCAGTAGCAACGGACAAGGCTCCTACGAGCAGTACTTC
NA | TRBJ1-1 | NA | TRBV21-1 | CASSIGTGKNTEAFF | TGTGCCAGCAGCATCGGGACAGGGAAGAACACTGAAGCTTTCTTT
TRBD2 | TRBJ2-7 | NA | TRBV7-2 | CASSRTSGYEQYF | TGTGCCAGCAGCCGGACTAGCGGCTACGAGCAGTACTTC
TRBD1 | TRBJ1-1 | few | TRBV11-2 | CASSSTGGVLRAFF | TGTGCCAGCAGCTCCACAGGGGGCGTTTTGAGAGCTTTCTTT
NA | TRBJ2-7 | NA | TRBV2 | CASSEWDKSYEQYF | TGTGCCAGCAGTGAATGGGACAAGTCCTACGAGCAGTACTTC
TRBD2 | TRBJ2-7 | NA | TRBV7-2 | CASSLAAGGSYEQYF | TGTGCCAGCAGCTTAGCAGCGGGGGGTTCCTACGAGCAGTACTTC
TRBD1 | TRBJ1-2 | few | TRBV7-2 | CASSRGQQTYGYTF | TGTGCCAGCAGCCGGGGACAGCAGACCTATGGCTACACCTTC
NA | TRBJ1-2 | NA | TRBV10-3 | CAIRVDSPNYGYTF | TGTGCCATCAGGGTGGACAGCCCAAACTATGGCTACACCTTC
NA | TRBJ2-3 | NA | TRBV5-1 | CASSLVDRESDTQYF | TGCGCCAGCAGCTTGGTCGATCGAGAATCAGATACGCAGTATTTT
NA | TRBJ2-5 | NA | TRBV12-3/TRBV12-4 | CASSHGQQETQYF | TGTGCCAGCAGCCACGGACAGCAAGAGACCCAGTACTTC
TRBD1 | TRBJ2-7 | NA | TRBV3-1/TRBV3-2 | CASSQAQGGEQYF | TGTGCCAGCAGCCAGGCACAGGGGGGCGAGCAGTACTTC
NA | TRBJ1-1 | few | TRBV10-2 | CASRETGVGTEAFF | TGCGCCAGCAGGGAAACAGGAGTGGGCACTGAAGCTTTCTTT
NA | TRBJ2-7 | NA | TRBV2 | CASRAGRMVYEQYF | TGTGCCAGCAGGGCCGGGAGAATGGTCTACGAGCAGTACTTC
TRBD2 | TRBJ2-7 | NA | TRBV11-3 | CASSLAGGYGEQYF | TGTGCCAGCAGCTTAGCGGGGGGATACGGCGAGCAGTACTTC
NA | TRBJ2-3 | NA | TRBV7-8 | CASSLATGIRGTDTQYF | TGTGCCAGCAGCTTAGCGACCGGAATTCGGGGGACAGATACGCAGTATTTT
NA | TRBJ1-1 | few | TRBV20-1 | CSAKVLANSFF | TGCAGTGCGAAAGTTCTGGCAAATTCTTTCTTT
TRBD1 | TRBJ1-2 | few | TRBV2 | CASSEEGQIYGYTF | TGTGCCAGCAGTGAGGAGGGACAGATCTATGGCTACACCTTC